These 14 T cell receptor beta chains were sequenced from one sample in a study of patients and donors after allogeneic stem cell transplantation. TCRdb re-derived calls from the RT-PCR reads in MiXCR, one entry per CDR3 protein. Counted here are about a million distinct CDR3 sequences, 18% occurring once; the ten biggest clones make up under 6.5%. The sample consisted of blood, either unsorted or a sorted T cell fraction (not recorded which). These receptors came from a human donor who was either an allogeneic HSCT recipient or a stem cell or donor lymphocyte infusion donor (not recorded which). It is not recorded whose cells these are; they may come from a transplant donor.

Only a few counts were recorded for this clonotype. The CDR3 is CSARDSGTSYNEQFF. The CDR3 DNA sequence: TGCAGTGCTAGAGACAGCGGGACCTCCTACAATGAGCAGTTCTTC. The chain couples TRBV20-1 to TRBJ2-1; 7 bases are shared with TRBD2. This CDR3 has 15 residues. V lost 0 bases, J lost 0 bases, and 2 bases stayed unmatched. CDR1 and CDR2 (germline): DFQATT, SNEGSKA (reference sequence).

A few counts support this clonotype. The V gene is TRBV5-1, the J gene TRBJ2-3; no firm D call. CDR1 and CDR2 from the germline V gene are SGHRS and YFSETQ. V lost 4 bases, J lost 0 bases, and 9 bases lay in between. This CDR3 region has 14 residues. In nucleotides, the CDR3 is TGCGCCAGCAGCACCCGATATAGCACAGATACGCAGTATTTT. It codes for CASSTRYSTDTQYF.

This clonotype was found a few times. V gene TRBV6-7 combines with J gene TRBJ1-4; D is unclear. TRBV6-7 counts as an open reading frame of uncertain function. The CDR3 consists of 20 residues. V was pared by 2 bases and J by 1 base, with 23 bases between. Here the CDR3 DNA reads TGTGCCAGCAGTTACCCTCGACGGCCTGATCCATTGGAAACTAATGAAAAACTGTTTTTT. Amino acids: CASSYPRRPDPLETNEKLFF.

J is TRBJ2-6 and V is TRBV6-1, with D unclear. The CDR3 covers 15 residues. The V gene's germline CDR1 is MNHNS and CDR2 SASEGT. V was clipped by 6 bases and J by 4 bases, with 13 bases between them. The CDR3 sequence is CASSRDFKGANVLTF. In DNA, the CDR3 is TGTGCCAGCAGCCGCGACTTTAAGGGGGCCAACGTCCTGACTTTC.

The sample holds a few counts of this clonotype. The J gene is TRBJ2-1, the V gene TRBV25-1; 8 bases line up with TRBD2. CDR3 size: 15 residues. Trimming at V came to 8 bases and at J to 1 base, leaving 7 bases not matched to a gene. Germline values: CDR1 MGHDK, CDR2 SYGVNS. The CDR3 reads CASSGGLASYNEQFF. The DNA for the CDR3 is TGTGCCAGCTCGGGAGGACTAGCATCCTACAATGAGCAGTTCTTC.

This clonotype was seen only a few times. This chain connects TRBV5-1 to TRBJ2-5; D tentatively fits TRBD1 or TRBD2 (6 bases each). V lost 1 base and J lost 3, with 13 bases in between. The CDR3 extends over 15 amino acids. Per the germline V gene, CDR1 is SGHRS and CDR2 is YFSETQ. In DNA form, the CDR3 reads TGCGCCAGCAGCTTGTTACGGGGGCCTGAAGAGACCCAGTACTTC. Translation gives CASSLLRGPEETQYF.

The chain joins TRBV20-1 to TRBJ1-5; a weak D match, TRBD1 (5 bases). The ends were cut back, 5 bases at V and 0 bases at J, with 14 bases in the middle. Germline assignment: CDR1 DFQATT and CDR2 SNEGSKA (reference sequence). The CDR3 length is 15 residues. CDR3 in amino acids: CSAYKTGLSNQPQHF. CDR3 DNA sequence: TGCAGTGCTTATAAAACGGGACTTAGCAATCAGCCCCAGCATTTT.

The chain joins TRBV5-1 to TRBJ2-3; TRBD1 aligns across 7 bases. V lost 4 bases, J lost 2 bases, and 7 bases stayed unmatched. The length of the CDR3 is 15 residues. CDR1 is SGHRS, CDR2 YFSETQ, per germline. As DNA, the CDR3 is TGCGCCAGCAGCGGACCCGGGACAGACACAGATACGCAGTATTTT. Amino acids: CASSGPGTDTDTQYF.

This clonotype was counted a few times. This sequence joins TRBV7-9 and TRBJ1-4; a weak D match, TRBD1 (5 bases). There are 15 residues in the CDR3. CDR1 is SEHNR, CDR2 FQNEAQ, per germline (reference sequence). Deletions cut 6 bases from V and 3 bases from J, with 14 bases between. The CDR3 region has the DNA TGTGCCAGCAGTCCACAGGCGAGTTCTAATGAAAAACTGTTTTTT. Protein product: CASSPQASSNEKLFF.

The rearrangement links TRBV14 to TRBJ2-7, with 8 bases matching TRBD1. This CDR3 has 15 amino acids. The V segment lost 1 base and the J segment 4 bases; nucleotides outside the gene matches: 6. Germline loops: CDR1 SGHDN, CDR2 FVKESK. The CDR3: CASSQAAGGQYEQYF. In DNA form, the CDR3 reads TGTGCCAGCAGCCAAGCTGCAGGGGGCCAGTACGAGCAGTACTTC.

This clonotype was seen many times. The chain is built from TRBV11-1 and TRBJ2-1, with D possibly being TRBD2 (6 bases). V lost 4 bases to trimming and J lost 8 bases, with 15 bases between them. This CDR3 comprises 14 residues. Germline CDR1 reads SGHAT; CDR2 reads FQDESV (reference sequence). The CDR3 loop is CASSSGALRYEQFF. In DNA form, the CDR3 reads TGTGCCAGCAGCTCGGGAGCGTTACGTTATGAGCAGTTCTTC.

The chain couples TRBV5-1 to TRBJ2-7, with TRBD1 matching 9 bases. Losses at the gene ends were 4 bases for V and 3 bases for J; bases not matched to a gene: 11. This CDR3 spans 16 amino acids. CDR1 and CDR2 (germline): SGHRS, YFSETQ. The CDR3, as DNA: TGCGCCAGCAGCCCTATCCGAGGACAGGGGCACTACGAGCAGTACTTC. Its translation: CASSPIRGQGHYEQYF.

The chain has TRBV7-2 and TRBJ2-3, with D perhaps matching TRBD1 (6 bases). There are 15 residues in the CDR3. Germline V gene lookup returns CDR1 SGHTA and CDR2 FQGNSA. V was trimmed by 4 bases and J by 2 bases, leaving 13 bases between them. CDR3 DNA: TGTGCCAGCAGCTCCCAGGGGCTATACACAGATACGCAGTATTTT. Translation: CASSSQGLYTDTQYF.

This clonotype was detected only a few times. The rearrangement links TRBV24-1 to TRBJ2-4; tentatively, D is TRBD2 (6 bases). The V end lost 3 bases, the J end lost 0 bases, and 17 bases lay between the germline ends. This CDR3 region has 18 residues. Looked up from germline, CDR1 is KGHDR and CDR2 is SFDVKD. The CDR3 loop is CATSDPTERGLAKNIQYF. As DNA, the CDR3 is TGTGCCACCAGTGATCCGACCGAACGGGGACTAGCCAAAAACATTCAGTACTTC.